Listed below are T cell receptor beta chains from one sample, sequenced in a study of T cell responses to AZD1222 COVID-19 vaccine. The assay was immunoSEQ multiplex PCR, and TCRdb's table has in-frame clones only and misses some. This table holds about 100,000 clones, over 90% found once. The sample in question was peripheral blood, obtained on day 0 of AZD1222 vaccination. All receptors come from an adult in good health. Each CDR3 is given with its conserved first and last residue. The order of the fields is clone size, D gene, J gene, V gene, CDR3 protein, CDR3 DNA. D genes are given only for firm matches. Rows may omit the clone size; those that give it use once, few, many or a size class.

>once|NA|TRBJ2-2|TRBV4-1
CASSPGTGELFF
TGCGCCAGCAGCCCTGGGACCGGGGAGCTGTTTTTT
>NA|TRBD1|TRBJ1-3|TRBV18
CASSPRGGHTIYF
TGTGCCAGCTCACCAAGAGGGGGCCACACCATATATTTT
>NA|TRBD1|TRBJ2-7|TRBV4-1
CASSPAQGAYEQYF
TGCGCCAGCAGCCCAGCCCAGGGGGCCTACGAGCAGTACTTC
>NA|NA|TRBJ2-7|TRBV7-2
CASTSRVDEQYF
TGTGCCAGCACCTCGCGGGTGGACGAGCAGTACTTC
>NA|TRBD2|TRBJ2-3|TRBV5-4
CASSPSGRAEDTQYF
TGTGCCAGCAGCCCTAGCGGGAGGGCTGAAGATACGCAGTATTTT
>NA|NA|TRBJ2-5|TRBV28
CASSLRDQETQYF
TGTGCCAGCAGTTTACGGGACCAAGAGACCCAGTACTTC
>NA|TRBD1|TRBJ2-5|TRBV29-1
CSGVRGLGETQYF
TGCAGCGGCGTCAGGGGGCTCGGAGAGACCCAGTACTTC
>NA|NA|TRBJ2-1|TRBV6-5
CASSYSYGSSYNEQFF
TGTGCCAGCAGTTACTCGTACGGCAGCTCCTACAATGAGCAGTTCTTC
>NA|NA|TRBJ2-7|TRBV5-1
CASSLVGWDEQYF
TGCGCCAGCAGCTTGGTTGGTTGGGACGAGCAGTACTTC
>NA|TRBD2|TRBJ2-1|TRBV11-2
CASSSLAGVFHEQFF
TGTGCCAGCAGCTCCCTAGCGGGAGTTTTCCATGAGCAGTTCTTC
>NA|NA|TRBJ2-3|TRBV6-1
CASSDGLEWFGDTQYF
TGTGCCAGCAGTGATGGTTTAGAGTGGTTCGGAGATACGCAGTATTTT
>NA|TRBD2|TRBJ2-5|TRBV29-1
CSVERLAETQYF
TGCAGCGTTGAGAGACTAGCAGAGACCCAGTACTTC
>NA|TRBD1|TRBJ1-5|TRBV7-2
CASSLDRANQPQHF
TGTGCCAGCAGCTTGGACAGGGCGAACCAGCCCCAGCATTTT
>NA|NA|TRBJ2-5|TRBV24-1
CATSPPGVRETQYF
TGTGCCACCAGTCCGCCAGGAGTTCGAGAGACCCAGTACTTC
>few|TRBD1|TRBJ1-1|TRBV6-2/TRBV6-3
CASSSTGMRGAFF
TGTGCCAGCAGTTCGACAGGGATGAGGGGAGCTTTCTTT
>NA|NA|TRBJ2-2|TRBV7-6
CASSPPLGELFF
TGTGCCAGCAGCCCCCCCCTCGGGGAGCTGTTTTTT
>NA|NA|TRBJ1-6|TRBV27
CASSPRFFLEDNSPLHF
TGTGCCAGCAGTCCCCGGTTTTTTCTCGAGGATAATTCACCCCTCCACTTT
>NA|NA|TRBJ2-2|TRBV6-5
CASSRVGTGELFF
TGTGCCAGCAGCCGGGTCGGGACCGGGGAGCTGTTTTTT